These T cell receptor beta chains were read from a single sample in a study of identical twins. TCRdb independently ran MiXCR on the 5' RACE reads; one entry per CDR3 protein. The top ten clones hold around 1% of a sample with some 500,000 distinct CDR3 sequences, 20% to 25% of them seen once. This sample was shared with a second study, whose subject was T cells expressing NK-cell markers.

The sequenced sample consisted of CD4+ T cells sorted from blood. These receptors were taken from a woman between 18 and 29 years old in good health. CDR3s include the opening cysteine and the closing phenylalanine or tryptophan. D genes are given only for firm matches. Clone size is shown for a subset of rows, as once, few, many or a class of expanded clone.

abundance: many
v_gene: TRBV20-1
d_gene: NA
j_gene: TRBJ1-4
CDR3nt: TGCAGTGCTAACAGGGTGGCTAATGAAAAACTGTTTTTT
CDR3aa: CSANRVANEKLFF

abundance: NA
v_gene: TRBV5-6
d_gene: NA
j_gene: TRBJ2-3
CDR3nt: TGTGCCAGCAGCTTCCAGGGGGGGAGTTGGACAGATACGCAGTATTTT
CDR3aa: CASSFQGGSWTDTQYF

abundance: few
v_gene: TRBV9
d_gene: NA
j_gene: TRBJ1-4
CDR3nt: TGTGCCAGCAGCGCCTGGAAAGGGGGAAGCGAAAAACTGTTTTTT
CDR3aa: CASSAWKGGSEKLFF

abundance: few
v_gene: TRBV20-1
d_gene: NA
j_gene: TRBJ2-3
CDR3nt: TGCAGTGCTCCGGACCGGGGCGGGTCATTGACAGATACGCAGTATTTT
CDR3aa: CSAPDRGGSLTDTQYF

abundance: NA
v_gene: TRBV20-1
d_gene: NA
j_gene: TRBJ2-5
CDR3nt: TGCAGTGCTAGGCGGGGATTAGTACAAGAGACCCAGTACTTC
CDR3aa: CSARRGLVQETQYF

abundance: NA
v_gene: TRBV6-1
d_gene: NA
j_gene: TRBJ1-6
CDR3nt: TGTGCCAGCAGGTCCCCCCAAAATTCACCCCTCCACTTT
CDR3aa: CASRSPQNSPLHF

abundance: NA
v_gene: TRBV6-1
d_gene: NA
j_gene: TRBJ2-7
CDR3nt: TGTGCCAGCAGTGAAGCGGCAGTTTCCACCTACGAGCAGTACTTC
CDR3aa: CASSEAAVSTYEQYF

abundance: few
v_gene: TRBV10-3
d_gene: TRBD2
j_gene: TRBJ2-5
CDR3nt: TGTGCCATCAGTGAGTTCCGGCTAGCGGGGCTCCAGACCCAGTACTTC
CDR3aa: CAISEFRLAGLQTQYF

abundance: few
v_gene: TRBV12-3/TRBV12-4
d_gene: NA
j_gene: TRBJ1-1
CDR3nt: TGTGCCAGCAGACTCAGGGGTTTGAACACTGAAGCTTTCTTT
CDR3aa: CASRLRGLNTEAFF

abundance: NA
v_gene: TRBV9
d_gene: NA
j_gene: TRBJ2-3
CDR3nt: TGTGCCAGCAGCGTGACGAGGTCAGATACGCAGTATTTT
CDR3aa: CASSVTRSDTQYF

abundance: few
v_gene: TRBV5-5
d_gene: TRBD1
j_gene: TRBJ2-7
CDR3nt: TGTGCCAGCAGCCGGCCCGCGGGGACAGGGAAAACCTACGAGCAGTACTTC
CDR3aa: CASSRPAGTGKTYEQYF

abundance: many
v_gene: TRBV12-3/TRBV12-4
d_gene: NA
j_gene: TRBJ1-1
CDR3nt: TGTGCCAGCAAAGCGAACACTGAAGCTTTCTTT
CDR3aa: CASKANTEAFF

abundance: few
v_gene: TRBV20-1
d_gene: NA
j_gene: TRBJ1-1
CDR3nt: TGCAGTGCTAGAGATAAGGCCATGAACACTGAAGCTTTCTTT
CDR3aa: CSARDKAMNTEAFF

abundance: NA
v_gene: TRBV5-5
d_gene: TRBD2
j_gene: TRBJ2-2
CDR3nt: TGTGCCAGCAGCTTGGCGGGGACTAGCGACACCGGGGAGCTGTTTTTT
CDR3aa: CASSLAGTSDTGELFF

abundance: NA
v_gene: TRBV29-1
d_gene: NA
j_gene: TRBJ2-5
CDR3nt: TGCAGCGCGAGGGGGTTCGGTGCGGAGACCCAGTACTTC
CDR3aa: CSARGFGAETQYF

abundance: many
v_gene: TRBV5-1
d_gene: NA
j_gene: TRBJ1-5
CDR3nt: TGCGCCAGCAGCTATTCGGGGCTGAAGCCCCAGCATTTT
CDR3aa: CASSYSGLKPQHF

abundance: NA
v_gene: TRBV9
d_gene: NA
j_gene: TRBJ1-4
CDR3nt: TGTGCCAGCAGCGACGACAGGAATAATGAAAAACTGTTTTTT
CDR3aa: CASSDDRNNEKLFF

abundance: many
v_gene: TRBV24-1
d_gene: NA
j_gene: TRBJ2-1
CDR3nt: TGTGCCACCAGTGAGGCCGGGCCGAGCTCCTACAATGAGCAGTTCTTC
CDR3aa: CATSEAGPSSYNEQFF

abundance: NA
v_gene: TRBV29-1
d_gene: TRBD2
j_gene: TRBJ2-5
CDR3nt: TGCAGCGTTCTAGCGGAGCTTTCAGGAGAGACCCAGTACTTC
CDR3aa: CSVLAELSGETQYF

abundance: few
v_gene: TRBV10-3
d_gene: TRBD1
j_gene: TRBJ1-5
CDR3nt: TGTGCCATCGGACAGGGGATCAGTCAGCCCCAGCATTTT
CDR3aa: CAIGQGISQPQHF

abundance: many
v_gene: TRBV10-3
d_gene: TRBD2
j_gene: TRBJ2-1
CDR3nt: TGTGCGGCGCAAGCGGGAGGCCTCGGGGAGCAGTTCTTC
CDR3aa: CAAQAGGLGEQFF

abundance: NA
v_gene: TRBV6-5
d_gene: NA
j_gene: TRBJ1-2
CDR3nt: TGTGCCAGCAGTTTTGCCGGGGACAATGGCTACACCTTC
CDR3aa: CASSFAGDNGYTF

abundance: NA
v_gene: TRBV4-3
d_gene: NA
j_gene: TRBJ2-3
CDR3nt: TGCGCCAGCAGCCAACTACAGTTGGGGTATACGCAGTATTTT
CDR3aa: CASSQLQLGYTQYF

abundance: few
v_gene: TRBV5-1
d_gene: NA
j_gene: TRBJ1-1
CDR3nt: TGCGCCAGCAGCTTGGAGGTTGGAAACCGAGCTTTCTTT
CDR3aa: CASSLEVGNRAFF

abundance: once
v_gene: TRBV27
d_gene: NA
j_gene: TRBJ2-3
CDR3nt: TGTGCCAGCAGTTTCACCAGGGCCGCCTTTGATCGGTATTTT
CDR3aa: CASSFTRAAFDRYF

abundance: NA
v_gene: TRBV3-1
d_gene: NA
j_gene: TRBJ2-1
CDR3nt: TGTGCCAGCAGCCAAGATCGGGTTAATGAGCAGTTCTTC
CDR3aa: CASSQDRVNEQFF

abundance: NA
v_gene: TRBV6-5
d_gene: NA
j_gene: TRBJ2-7
CDR3nt: TGTGCCAGCAGTTTACATCCTGCGGCATCCTACGAGCAGTACTTC
CDR3aa: CASSLHPAASYEQYF

abundance: NA
v_gene: TRBV20-1
d_gene: TRBD2
j_gene: TRBJ2-3
CDR3nt: TGCAGTGCCGCGTGGAGCGGGAGTGGAGATACGCAGTATTTT
CDR3aa: CSAAWSGSGDTQYF

abundance: NA
v_gene: TRBV27
d_gene: NA
j_gene: TRBJ1-2
CDR3nt: TGTGCCAGCAGCCCAACCGACTACGGTGGCTACACCTTC
CDR3aa: CASSPTDYGGYTF

abundance: NA
v_gene: TRBV14
d_gene: TRBD2
j_gene: TRBJ2-1
CDR3nt: TGTGCCAGCAGCCAGACGGCCTGGACTAGCGTCTACAATGAGCAGTTCTTC
CDR3aa: CASSQTAWTSVYNEQFF

abundance: many
v_gene: TRBV11-2
d_gene: NA
j_gene: TRBJ2-3
CDR3nt: TGTGCCAGCAGCCCCAGTGGAGATACGCAGTATTTT
CDR3aa: CASSPSGDTQYF

abundance: NA
v_gene: TRBV6-1
d_gene: TRBD1
j_gene: TRBJ1-1
CDR3nt: TGTGCCAGCAAGACCACAGGGGCGAACACTGAAGCTTTCTTT
CDR3aa: CASKTTGANTEAFF

abundance: NA
v_gene: TRBV11-3
d_gene: NA
j_gene: TRBJ1-1
CDR3nt: TGTGCCAGCAGCCAAGGGTTCGTAAACACTGAAGCTTTCTTT
CDR3aa: CASSQGFVNTEAFF

abundance: NA
v_gene: TRBV20-1
d_gene: NA
j_gene: TRBJ2-1
CDR3nt: TGCTGTGCTAGTAACCTAGCCTTACCCTACAATGAGCAGTTCTTC
CDR3aa: CCASNLALPYNEQFF